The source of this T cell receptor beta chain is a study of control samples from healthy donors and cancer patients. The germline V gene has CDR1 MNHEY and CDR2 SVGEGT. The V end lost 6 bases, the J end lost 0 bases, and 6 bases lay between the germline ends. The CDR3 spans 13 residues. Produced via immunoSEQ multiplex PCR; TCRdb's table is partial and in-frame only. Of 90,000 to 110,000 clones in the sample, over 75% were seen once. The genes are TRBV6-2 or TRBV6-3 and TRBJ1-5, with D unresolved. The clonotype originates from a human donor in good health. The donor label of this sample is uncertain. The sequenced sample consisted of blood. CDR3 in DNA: TGTGCCAGCAGCGGTTATAGCAATCAGCCCCAGCATTTT. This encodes CASSGYSNQPQHF.